This TCR beta chain came from a study of monozygotic twins with inflammatory bowel disease. Study results and limitations: The authors found no support for a single strong IBD-associated signal or clonotype.

TCRdb reanalyzed the 5' RACE reads, giving one entry per CDR3 protein sequence and no DNA. The sample yields 90,000 to 110,000 distinct CDR3 sequences, of which the top ten take up roughly an eighth. Germline CDR1 SEHNR, CDR2 FQNEAQ (reference sequence). CDR3 size: 14 residues. With respect to this clonotype: Antigen unknown.

Per donor there was one draw, yielding a blood sample of around 2.7 ml. J is TRBJ2-3 and V is TRBV7-9. The specimen sequenced was blood. This clonotype originated in a human donor with ulcerative colitis or Crohn's disease, or a healthy co-twin of an affected twin (not recorded which). This chain's CDR3 is CASSFAGAPDTQYF.